A single sample is the source of the 3 T cell receptor beta chains below, sequenced in a study of cytomegalovirus exposure and HLA in healthy donors. The PCR employed 60 Vbeta primers together with 13 Jbeta primers. TCRdb's table, derived via immunoSEQ multiplex PCR, lists solely in-frame clones and lacks some. The repertoire has fewer than 250,000 clones, around 88% of them found once; the top ten carry less than 2%. Material: PBMCs. The source is a man in his forties or fifties in good health and CMV-seropositive.

This chain links TRBV28 with TRBJ2-5; 10 bases agree with TRBD2. Germline assignment: CDR1 MDHEN and CDR2 SYDVKM. The trim removed 8 bases at V and 5 bases at J, leaving 8 bases unmatched. The CDR3 runs 14 residues. In DNA form, the CDR3 reads TGTGCCAGCGGTCCGGGGACTAGCGTTGAGACCCAGTACTTC. It is translated as CASGPGTSVETQYF.

The gene calls are TRBV10-3 and TRBJ2-2, with 8 bases lining up with TRBD2. Per germline, CDR1 ENHRY and CDR2 SYGVKD. V was clipped by 7 bases and J by 0 bases; unmatched bases: 7. This CDR3 spans 16 amino acids. The CDR3 loop reads CAITALAGSNTGELFF. CDR3 DNA: TGTGCCATCACGGCCCTAGCGGGCTCGAACACCGGGGAGCTGTTTTTT.

The chain joins TRBV29-1 to TRBJ2-1; TRBD2 matches 10 bases. The germline CDR1 and CDR2 sequences are SQVTM and ANQGSEA. The CDR3 runs to 14 residues. V lost 5 bases, J lost 5 bases, and 6 bases stayed unmatched. For the CDR3, the DNA is TGCAGCGTTACCGGGACTAGCGCCGACAATGAGCAGTTCTTC. It encodes CSVTGTSADNEQFF.